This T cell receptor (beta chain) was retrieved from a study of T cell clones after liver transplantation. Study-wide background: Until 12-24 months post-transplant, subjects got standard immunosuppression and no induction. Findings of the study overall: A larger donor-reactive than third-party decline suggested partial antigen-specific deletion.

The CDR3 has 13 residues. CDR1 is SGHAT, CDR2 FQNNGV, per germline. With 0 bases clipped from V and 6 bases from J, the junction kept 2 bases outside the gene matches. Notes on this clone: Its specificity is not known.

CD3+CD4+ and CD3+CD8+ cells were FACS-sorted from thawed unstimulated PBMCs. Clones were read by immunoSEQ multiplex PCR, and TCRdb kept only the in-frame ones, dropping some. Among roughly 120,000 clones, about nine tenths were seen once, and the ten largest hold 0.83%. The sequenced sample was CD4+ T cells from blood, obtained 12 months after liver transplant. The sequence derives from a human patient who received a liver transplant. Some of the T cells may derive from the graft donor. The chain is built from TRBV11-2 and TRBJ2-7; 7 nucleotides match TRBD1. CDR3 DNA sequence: TGTGCCAGCAGCTTAGATTCAGGGGGCGAGCAGTACTTC. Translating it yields CASSLDSGGEQYF.